A selection of T cell receptor beta chains follows, all from one sample in a study of T-cell reconstitution after alpha-beta-depleted transplantation in children. TCRdb analysed the PCR reads with MiXCR anew, one entry per CDR3 protein. This sample has fewer than 700,000 distinct CDR3 sequences, with 10% to 15% found just once. Sequences were derived from PBMCs, mostly from graft donor cells, sampled 360 days after TCRalphabeta/CD19-depleted stem cell transplant. Receptors were obtained from a male patient younger than 18 who had a stem cell transplant for acute myeloid leukemia, so the T cells may come from the graft donor. CDR3s include the opening cysteine and the closing phenylalanine or tryptophan. Each record gives: D gene, V gene, clone size, J gene, CDR3 protein, CDR3 DNA. The D gene is left open where the match is weak. Where a row states a size, it is once, few, many or the class of an expanded clone; other rows omit it.

>.|TRBV29-1|many|TRBJ2-7
CSVGASSYEQYF
TGCAGCGTTGGGGCTTCCTCCTACGAGCAGTACTTC
>.|TRBV13|.|TRBJ2-3
CASSLDPPTDTQYF
TGTGCCAGCAGCTTAGATCCTCCCACAGATACGCAGTATTTT
>TRBD2|TRBV7-2|.|TRBJ2-1
CASSSQLAGSYNEQFF
TGTGCCAGCAGCTCGCAACTAGCGGGATCCTACAATGAGCAGTTCTTC
>.|TRBV10-3|.|TRBJ2-7
CAISPSGGSSYEQYF
TGTGCCATCAGTCCAAGCGGCGGCAGCTCCTACGAGCAGTACTTC
>.|TRBV6-2/TRBV6-3|.|TRBJ2-3
CAYGRTTDTQYF
TGTGCCTACGGACGGACCACAGATACGCAGTATTTT
>.|TRBV27|.|TRBJ2-2
CASRALGNTGELFF
TGTGCCAGCAGGGCCCTGGGGAACACCGGGGAGCTGTTTTTT
>.|TRBV4-3|.|TRBJ2-3
CASSEALPTSGQRFTDTQYF
TGCGCCAGCAGCGAGGCCCTCCCGACCAGCGGCCAAAGATTCACAGATACGCAGTATTTT
>.|TRBV7-2|many|TRBJ2-3
CASSFRPWSTDTQYF
TGTGCCAGCAGCTTTAGACCGTGGAGCACAGATACGCAGTATTTT
>TRBD1|TRBV20-1|few|TRBJ1-1
CSPQRGTVNTEAFF
TGCAGTCCACAGCGGGGGACAGTGAACACTGAAGCTTTCTTT
>TRBD2|TRBV5-5|.|TRBJ2-4
CASGGVPKNIQYF
TGTGCCAGCGGGGGGGTTCCCAAAAACATTCAGTACTTC
>.|TRBV20-1|many|TRBJ2-3
CSARAVGDRTDTQYF
TGCAGTGCTAGGGCTGTAGGGGACCGCACAGATACGCAGTATTTT
>.|TRBV25-1|.|TRBJ2-1
CASSELSYPNEQFF
TGTGCCAGCAGTGAACTTAGTTACCCCAATGAGCAGTTCTTC
>.|TRBV20-1|.|TRBJ2-2
CSAEATITGELFF
TGCAGTGCTGAAGCCACAATCACCGGGGAGCTGTTTTTT
>TRBD2|TRBV6-5|.|TRBJ2-5
CASSSWVAGGLETQYF
TGTGCCAGCAGTTCATGGGTAGCGGGAGGGTTAGAGACCCAGTACTTC
>.|TRBV6-1|.|TRBJ2-1
CASKPRSSYNEQFF
TGTGCCAGCAAACCTCGAAGCTCCTACAATGAGCAGTTCTTC
>.|TRBV29-1|many|TRBJ2-1
CSVRQTLYNEQFF
TGCAGCGTTAGACAGACCCTTTACAATGAGCAGTTCTTC
>.|TRBV6-2/TRBV6-3|few|TRBJ1-1
CASRGLMGGARNTEAFF
TGTGCCAGCAGAGGGCTAATGGGAGGGGCGCGGAACACTGAAGCTTTCTTT
>TRBD2|TRBV27|.|TRBJ2-7
CASRPLGLAGGWSYEQYF
TGTGCCAGCAGGCCCCTCGGACTAGCGGGAGGCTGGTCCTACGAGCAGTACTTC
>.|TRBV10-3|few|TRBJ2-7
CAINKEGVEQYF
TGTGCCATCAACAAAGAAGGGGTCGAGCAGTACTTC
>.|TRBV12-3/TRBV12-4|.|TRBJ2-2
CASSLSAVPTGELFF
TGTGCCAGCAGTTTATCGGCCGTGCCTACCGGGGAGCTGTTTTTT
>.|TRBV20-1|.|TRBJ1-3
CSAPGYSGNTIYF
TGCAGTGCTCCCGGATACTCTGGAAACACCATATATTTT
>.|TRBV6-1|few|TRBJ2-1
CASSPYTSSYNEQFF
TGTGCCAGCAGCCCATATACTAGCTCCTACAATGAGCAGTTCTTC
>TRBD2|TRBV6-4|many|TRBJ2-3
CASSDSFGTSRTQYF
TGTGCCAGCAGTGACTCATTCGGGACTAGCCGTACGCAGTATTTT
>.|TRBV29-1|.|TRBJ2-7
CSVLAGLEQYF
TGCAGCGTGCTGGCGGGCCTCGAGCAGTACTTC
>.|TRBV7-2|few|TRBJ2-1
CASSFGQRLYNEQFF
TGTGCCAGCAGCTTCGGACAGAGGCTCTACAATGAGCAGTTCTTC
>.|TRBV21-1|few|TRBJ2-2
CASTLGELFF
TGTGCCAGCACTCTCGGGGAGCTGTTTTTT
>.|TRBV24-1|few|TRBJ2-5
CATSQGIETQYF
TGTGCCACCAGCCAGGGAATAGAGACCCAGTACTTC
>.|TRBV28|many|TRBJ1-5
CASSLIGSQAQHF
TGTGCCAGCAGCCTAATAGGCAGCCAGGCCCAGCATTTT
>TRBD1|TRBV5-1|.|TRBJ1-1
CASSHYDRGGTEAFF
TGCGCCAGCAGCCATTACGACAGGGGCGGCACTGAAGCTTTCTTT
>TRBD2|TRBV7-3|few|TRBJ2-5
CASSLRGTSRQETQYF
TGTGCCAGCAGCTTAAGGGGGACTAGCCGACAAGAGACCCAGTACTTC
>TRBD1|TRBV7-8|.|TRBJ1-2
CASSRQGAYYGYTF
TGTGCCAGCAGCCGACAGGGGGCGTACTATGGCTACACCTTC
>TRBD1|TRBV5-1|few|TRBJ2-1
CASHTGGTYNEQFF
TGCGCCAGCCACACAGGGGGCACCTACAATGAGCAGTTCTTC
>.|TRBV28|few|TRBJ2-3
CASSTLFSRTDTQYF
TGTGCCAGCAGTACTCTCTTCTCTCGCACAGATACGCAGTATTTT